Following are 18 T cell receptor beta chains from one sample sequenced in a study of blood T cell repertoires in COVID-19. Data came from immunoSEQ multiplex PCR; TCRdb stores just in-frame clones and leaves some out. The sample includes under 150,000 clones, about 70% of them seen just once. The sequencing input was peripheral blood. Receptors were obtained from a man at least 80 years old with acute or convalescent COVID-19.

The V call is TRBV5-1, the J call TRBJ1-1; 7 positions match TRBD1. Germline CDR1 is SGHRS and CDR2 is YFSETQ. CDR3 length: 19 amino acids. Trimming took 6 bases from V and 14 from J; bases not matched to a gene: 34. The CDR3 DNA follows: TGCGCCAGCACCGCCGGTGACAGGGAAAGGTTAAGCGATAGGGTAGAGTTATTCTTT. Its protein is CASTAGDRERLSDRVELFF.

This chain connects TRBV6-4 to TRBJ1-3; TRBD1 matches 9 bases. The V and J ends lost 0 bases and 7 bases, in that order; junction bases with no gene match: 13. The CDR3 contains 18 residues. Germline CDR1 is MRHNA and CDR2 is SNTAGT. CDR3 DNA sequence: TGTGCCAGCAGTGACTCATGGGTGTGGACAGGGGAAGACAACACCATATATTTT. It translates to CASSDSWVWTGEDNTIYF.

This clone was observed a few times. The V gene is TRBV7-9, the J gene TRBJ2-2, with a weak D call TRBD1 (6 bases). CDR3 length: 15 amino acids. The germline V and J ends were trimmed by 5 bases and 0 bases, with 10 bases remaining between them. The germline V gene has CDR1 SEHNR and CDR2 FQNEAQ (reference sequence). DNA for the CDR3: TGTGCCAGCAGCCCTTGGACAGCGAACACCGGGGAGCTGTTTTTT. This gives the protein CASSPWTANTGELFF. The full variable domain, its missing parts supplied by reference TRBV7-9 and TRBJ2-2, is DTGVSQNPRHKITKRGQNVTFRCDPISEHNRLYWYRQTLGQGPEFLTYFQNEAQLEKSRLLSDRFSAERPKGSFSTLEIQRTEQGDSAMYLCASSPWTANTGELFFGEGSRLTVL.

The rearrangement links TRBV5-5 to TRBJ1-5; D remains ambiguous. This CDR3 is built from 13 residues. Germline-derived CDR1 and CDR2 are SGHKS and YYEKEE (reference sequence). Deletions cut 2 bases from V and 4 bases from J, with 7 bases between. DNA of the CDR3: TGTGCCAGCAGCTTAGTGAGGAATCAGCCCCAGCATTTT. Encoded protein: CASSLVRNQPQHF.

The chain carries TRBV29-1 and TRBJ1-2; 7 bases are shared with TRBD1. CDR1 and CDR2 (germline): SQVTM, ANQGSEA. V was clipped by 5 bases and J by 0 bases; unmatched bases: 3. CDR3 length: 13 residues. CDR3 sequence: CSVRTGTNYGYTF. CDR3 DNA sequence: TGCAGCGTTAGGACAGGCACTAACTATGGCTACACCTTC.

This sequence joins TRBV7-8 and TRBJ1-2, with 9 bases that match TRBD1. CDR1 and CDR2 from the germline V gene are SGHVS and FQNEAQ. The CDR3 runs to 18 residues. With 1 base clipped from V and 5 bases from J, the junction kept 14 bases outside the gene matches. CDR3 in amino acids: CASSLVGTGGPLNYGYTF. The CDR3 DNA reads TGTGCCAGCAGCTTAGTCGGTACAGGGGGCCCCTTAAATTATGGCTACACCTTC.

This clone was found once. The chain's CDR3 is CASSPLAEGQGYYGYTF. In DNA form, the CDR3 reads TGTGCCAGCAGCCCCCTTGCTGAGGGACAGGGGTACTATGGCTACACCTTC. The chain uses TRBV3-1 (or the pseudogene TRBV3-2) and TRBJ1-2, with TRBD1 matching over 10 bases. The CDR3 length is 17 residues. The V gene end was trimmed by 4 bases and the J gene end by 3 bases; junction bases not matched to a gene: 11. CDR1 is LGHDT and CDR2 is YNNKEL in the germline V gene (reference sequence).

The chain combines TRBV21-1 with TRBJ2-1; the table's D gene call, TRBD2, was not cross checked with the DNA. TRBV21-1 is a known pseudogene. The CDR3 totals 20 residues. The CDR3 reads CAREERGGVAGHVSYNEQFF. The CDR3 DNA follows: TGTGCCAGAGAGGAGAGAGGGGGGGTAGCGGGGCATGTTTCCTACAATGAGCAGTTCTTC.

The count of this clone is one. V is TRBV3-1 (or the pseudogene TRBV3-2) and J is TRBJ1-4; 7 nucleotides match TRBD1. This CDR3 has 17 residues. Germline V CDR1 and CDR2: LGHDT, YNNKEL (reference sequence). V gave up 4 bases and J gave up 0 bases; unmatched junction bases: 8. CDR3 loop: CASSRRRDSATNEKLFF. The CDR3 region has the DNA TGTGCCAGCAGCCGCCGCCGGGACAGCGCAACTAATGAAAAACTGTTTTTT.

Concerning this clone itself: Other DNA sequences in the same sample also yield this CDR3. V usage is TRBV7-3 and J usage is TRBJ2-2, with D tentatively TRBD1 (6 bases). The V gene lost 1 base and the J gene lost 5 bases, with 11 bases spanning the gap. Germline V gene lookup returns CDR1 SGHTA and CDR2 FQGTGA. This CDR3 contains 15 residues. CDR3 DNA: TGTGCCAGCAGCTTAAGTGGGGGCGGAACCGGGGAGCTGTTTTTT. It specifies CASSLSGGGTGELFF. Filled out from reference TRBV7-3 and TRBJ2-2, the complete variable domain reads GAGVSQTPSNKVTEKGKYVELRCDPISGHTALYWYRQSLGQGPEFLIYFQGTGAADDSGLPNDRFFAVRPEGSVSTLKIQRTERGDSAVYLCASSLSGGGTGELFFGEGSRLTVL.

The rearrangement joins TRBV2 to TRBJ1-3; no clear D gene. The V gene's germline CDR1 is SNHLY and CDR2 FYNNEI. CDR3 length equals 14 residues. Deletions cut 0 bases from V and 0 bases from J, with 3 bases between. This CDR3 is CASSEASSGNTIYF. CDR3 sequence (DNA): TGTGCCAGCAGTGAAGCGAGCTCTGGAAACACCATATATTTT.

The chain carries TRBV23-1 and TRBJ2-5; 7 positions agree with TRBD2. TRBV23-1 belongs to the ORF category, with a function that is uncertain. V shed 0 bases, J shed 4 bases, and the junction held 17 bases outside the gene matches. The CDR3 consists of 19 residues. The CDR3 protein is CASSQSAPGGGGSRETQYF. CDR3 in DNA: TGCGCCAGCAGTCAATCGGCCCCTGGGGGGGGAGGGAGCAGAGAGACCCAGTACTTC.

This chain links TRBV6-5 with TRBJ2-7, with a possible D match to TRBD2 (5 bases). Germline V gene sequence: CDR1 MNHEY, CDR2 SVGAGI. There are 13 residues in the CDR3. V lost 5 bases and J lost 0, with 8 bases in between. The CDR3 loop reads CASSTAVSYEQYF. DNA of the CDR3: TGTGCCAGCAGTACAGCGGTCTCCTACGAGCAGTACTTC.

This clone was observed a few times. V and J are TRBV5-4 and TRBJ2-3, with D possibly being TRBD2 (6 bases). The V and J ends lost 3 bases and 3 bases respectively, with 8 bases between them. The CDR3 sequence is 13 residues long. Germline V lookup: CDR1 SGHNT, CDR2 YYREEE (reference sequence). CDR3: CASSYGRTDTQYF. The DNA of the CDR3 is TGTGCCAGCAGCTATGGGAGGACAGATACGCAGTATTTT.

The CDR3 nucleotides read TGTGCCAGTAGTACAGGACTAGCGGGGGGGCCGGTCGGGGAGCTGTTTTTT. This encodes CASSTGLAGGPVGELFF. This chain joins TRBV19 and TRBJ2-2; 15 nucleotides align to TRBD2. Germline V gene lookup returns CDR1 LNHDA and CDR2 SQIVND (reference sequence). CDR3 length: 17 amino acids. V lost 4 bases, J lost 7 bases, and 7 bases stayed unmatched. Full variable domain (remainder filled in from reference TRBV19 and TRBJ2-2): DGGITQSPKYLFRKEGQNVTLSCEQNLNHDAMYWYRQDPGQGLRLIYYSQIVNDFQKGDIAEGYSVSREKKESFPLTVTSAQKNPTAFYLCASSTGLAGGPVGELFFGEGSRLTVL.

The chain carries TRBV6-5 and TRBJ1-5; D gene ambiguous. Germline loops: CDR1 MNHEY, CDR2 SVGAGI. Trimming took off 3 bases at V and 7 bases at J, with 13 bases between the two ends. The CDR3 contains 14 residues. This CDR3 is CASSYRREDQPQHF. The CDR3, as DNA: TGTGCCAGCAGTTATCGGAGGGAAGACCAGCCCCAGCATTTT.

The J gene is TRBJ2-7, the V gene TRBV28; perhaps TRBD1 as D (5 bases). Trimming took 7 bases from V and 0 from J, leaving 7 bases between them. This CDR3 is built from 12 residues. Germline loops: CDR1 MDHEN, CDR2 SYDVKM. CDR3 DNA: TGTGCCAGCACGGACAACTCCTACGAGCAGTACTTC. Its translation is CASTDNSYEQYF.

The rearrangement links TRBV5-4 to TRBJ2-7; 9 nucleotides align to TRBD1. The CDR3 runs to 13 residues. CDR1 and CDR2 (germline): SGHNT, YYREEE (reference sequence). V lost 7 bases, J lost 5 bases, and 7 bases stayed unmatched. The CDR3: CASGGTGIHEQYF. CDR3 DNA sequence: TGTGCCAGCGGCGGGACAGGGATCCACGAGCAGTACTTC.